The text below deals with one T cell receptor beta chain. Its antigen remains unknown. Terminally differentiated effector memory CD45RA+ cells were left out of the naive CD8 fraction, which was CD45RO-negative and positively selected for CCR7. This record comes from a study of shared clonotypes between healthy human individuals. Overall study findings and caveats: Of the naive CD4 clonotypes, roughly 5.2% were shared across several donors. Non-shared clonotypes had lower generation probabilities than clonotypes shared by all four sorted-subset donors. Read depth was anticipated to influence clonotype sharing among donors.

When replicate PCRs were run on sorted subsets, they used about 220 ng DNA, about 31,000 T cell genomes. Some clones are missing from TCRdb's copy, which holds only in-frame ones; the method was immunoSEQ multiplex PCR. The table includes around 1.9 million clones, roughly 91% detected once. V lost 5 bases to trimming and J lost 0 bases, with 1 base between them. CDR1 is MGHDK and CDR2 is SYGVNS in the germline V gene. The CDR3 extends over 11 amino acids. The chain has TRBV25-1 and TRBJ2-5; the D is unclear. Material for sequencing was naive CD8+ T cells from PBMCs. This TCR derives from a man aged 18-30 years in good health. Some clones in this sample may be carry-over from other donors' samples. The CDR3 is CASSNQETQYF. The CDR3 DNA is TGTGCCAGCAGTAACCAAGAGACCCAGTACTTC. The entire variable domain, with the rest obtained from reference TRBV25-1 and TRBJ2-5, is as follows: EADIYQTPRYLVIGTGKKITLECSQTMGHDKMYWYQQDPGMELHLIHYSYGVNSTEKGDLSSESTVSRIRTEHFPLTLESARPSHTSQYLCASSNQETQYFGPGTRLLVL.